These T cell receptor beta chains were read from a single sample in a study of T-cell reconstitution after alpha-beta-depleted transplantation in children. TCRdb independently ran MiXCR on the PCR reads; one entry per CDR3 protein. The repertoire holds roughly 240,000 distinct CDR3 sequences, with 7.5% to 9.5% as singletons. Sequences were derived from PBMCs, mostly from graft donor cells, sampled 180 days after TCRalphabeta/CD19-depleted stem cell transplant. The receptors come from a male patient under 18 who had a stem cell transplant for acute lymphoblastic leukemia, so the T cells may come from the graft donor. CDR3s include the opening cysteine and the closing phenylalanine or tryptophan. Size is omitted from some rows. Given values are once, few, many or a class for expanded clones.

clone_size j_call v_call cdr3_aa
many TRBJ2-3 TRBV7-3 CASSLEQGSDTQYF
many TRBJ2-1 TRBV11-2 CASSLEPAGGPGPPYNEQFF
. TRBJ2-1 TRBV24-1 CATSDFGTGEWNEQFF
many TRBJ2-7 TRBV4-2 CASSPTQGEISYEQYF
many TRBJ2-1 TRBV27 CASSPLAGGRNNEQFF
many TRBJ2-1 TRBV6-2/TRBV6-3 CASSLLSTSGGANEQFF
few TRBJ1-2 TRBV6-5 CASSNLQGAHGYTF
many TRBJ2-1 TRBV5-1 CASSWGNSSYNEQFF
few TRBJ2-7 TRBV2 CASSETRYEQYF
few TRBJ2-3 TRBV18 CASSPPSFTDTQYF
many TRBJ2-1 TRBV5-1 CASSIRTSGAYNEQFF
many TRBJ2-7 TRBV12-3/TRBV12-4 CASSETGRTYEQYF
. TRBJ2-7 TRBV7-2 CASSRTSGGFYEQYF
many TRBJ2-3 TRBV24-1 CATSDSGLAGGTDTQYF
many TRBJ2-2 TRBV27 CASSLAGGELFF
many TRBJ1-5 TRBV20-1 CSAGRTGGTQPQHF
. TRBJ2-2 TRBV7-2 CASSFHSGAGTGELFF
many TRBJ1-6 TRBV24-1 CATSGLRDRAISAPLHF
few TRBJ2-3 TRBV6-1 CASTLSGGAYTQYF
many TRBJ2-1 TRBV4-1 CASSQEGAGGRYNEQFF
few TRBJ2-5 TRBV7-9 CASSLERPSGKTQYF
many TRBJ2-1 TRBV6-5 CASSYRGGRVF
many TRBJ2-1 TRBV12-3/TRBV12-4 CASSFLTSGRLYNEQFF
few TRBJ1-2 TRBV5-4 CASSLDQGSYGYTF
many TRBJ2-2 TRBV20-1 CSARGDRGVTGELFF
many TRBJ1-2 TRBV24-1 CATTGVHGYTF
many TRBJ1-2 TRBV7-2 CASSSQWGTGGGYGYTF
many TRBJ2-7 TRBV7-8 CASSLATAGGYEQYF
many TRBJ2-3 TRBV12-3/TRBV12-4 CASTMTGRRTDTQYF
many TRBJ2-5 TRBV20-1 CSATPGTGQETQYF
few TRBJ2-7 TRBV28 CASKMGQASSYEQYF
many TRBJ1-1 TRBV27 CASSLVMNTEAFF
many TRBJ1-2 TRBV10-3 CAISESVTVYGYTF
many TRBJ2-7 TRBV12-3/TRBV12-4 CASSLRAGVSYEQYF
many TRBJ1-3 TRBV2 CASSVGRGGRNTIYF
many TRBJ2-7 TRBV7-8 CASSLLLAGGYVNEQYF
. TRBJ2-3 TRBV11-3 CASSLGQGDTDTQYF
many TRBJ2-1 TRBV28 CASMGGSITYNEQFF
many TRBJ2-1 TRBV6-5 CASSYKPVSYNEQFF
many TRBJ2-7 TRBV6-5 CASIYRDRAYEQYF
many TRBJ2-3 TRBV12-3/TRBV12-4 CASSLGPSTDTQYF
many TRBJ2-2 TRBV11-2 CASSPPLTSGGNGELFF
many TRBJ2-7 TRBV5-1 CASSSKPTTYEQYF
. TRBJ2-7 TRBV9 CASSNDLAYPSYEQYF
many TRBJ1-3 TRBV15 CATSREQRDHSGNTIYF
many TRBJ2-7 TRBV20-1 CSAPDRSYEQYF